Presented here are 4 T cell receptor beta chains from one specimen sequenced in a study of T cells in Graves' hyperthyroidism and ophthalmopathy. Template material for amplifying TCR beta CDR3 regions consisted of RNA transcripts. In the first-round RT-PCR of the TCR CDR3, the HTBI primer set was used. TCRdb re-called the multiplex PCR reads with MiXCR, one entry per CDR3 protein. This table has hundreds of thousands of distinct CDR3 sequences, 38% appearing once. The sample taken for sequencing was blood. These receptors all come from a man aged 18 to 35 with Graves' hyperthyroidism.

This sequence joins TRBV9 and TRBJ1-6, with 8 bases lining up with TRBD1. Germline V gives CDR1 SGDLS, CDR2 YYNGEE. V lost 3 bases to trimming and J lost 7 bases; unmatched junction nucleotides: 3. This CDR3 spans 14 amino acids. CDR3 bases: TGTGCCAGCAGCGCGACAGGGGAAAATTCACCCCTCCACTTT. Its protein is CASSATGENSPLHF.

The chain combines TRBV7-2 with TRBJ2-5; D is possibly TRBD2 (5 bases). The CDR3 sequence is 10 residues long. V was shortened by 10 bases and J by 7 bases, with 10 bases between the two germline ends. Germline CDR1 and CDR2: SGHTA and FQGNSA. The CDR3: CATGRGTQYF. CDR3 nucleotides: TGTGCCACGGGGAGAGGGACCCAGTACTTC.

As concerns this clonotype: The missing conserved phenylalanine or tryptophan at the end of this CDR3 makes a read error likely. No DNA is shown, since the ends of the CDR3 on it are uncertain; the CDR3 is the one TCRdb lists. Here the CDR3 reads CASSPDTS. The chain couples TRBV7-2 to TRBJ1-6. 8 amino acids form the CDR3, both terminal residues included. Germline values: CDR1 SGHTA, CDR2 FQGNSA.

This clonotype occurred a few times. One end of the junction does not line up with germline, which may come from a read error. V usage is TRBV4-1 and J usage is TRBJ1-2; D gene unclear. This CDR3 has 13 residues. Germline V gene lookup returns CDR1 MGHRA and CDR2 YSYEKL. CDR3 sequence: CASNQETNYGYTF. The CDR3, as DNA: TGCGCCAGCAACCAAGAGACTAACTATGGCTACACCTTC.